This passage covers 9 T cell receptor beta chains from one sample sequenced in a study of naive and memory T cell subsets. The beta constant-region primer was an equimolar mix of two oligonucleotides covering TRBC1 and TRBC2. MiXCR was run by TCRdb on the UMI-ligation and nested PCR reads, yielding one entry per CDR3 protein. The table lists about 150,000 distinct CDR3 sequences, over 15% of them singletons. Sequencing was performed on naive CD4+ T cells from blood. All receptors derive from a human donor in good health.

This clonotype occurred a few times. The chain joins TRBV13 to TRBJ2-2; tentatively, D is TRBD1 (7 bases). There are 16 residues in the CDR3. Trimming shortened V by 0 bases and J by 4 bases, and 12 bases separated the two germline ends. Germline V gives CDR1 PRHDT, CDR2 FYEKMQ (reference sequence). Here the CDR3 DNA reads TGTGCCAGCAGCTTAGGTGGAGGGGGCTCCACCGGGGAGCTGTTTTTT. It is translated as CASSLGGGGSTGELFF.

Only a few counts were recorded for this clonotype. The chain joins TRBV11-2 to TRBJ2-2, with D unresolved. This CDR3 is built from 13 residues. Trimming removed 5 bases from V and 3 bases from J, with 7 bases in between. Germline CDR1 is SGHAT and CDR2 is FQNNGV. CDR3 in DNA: TGTGCCAGCAGCGCCGACTACACCGGGGAGCTGTTTTTT. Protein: CASSADYTGELFF.

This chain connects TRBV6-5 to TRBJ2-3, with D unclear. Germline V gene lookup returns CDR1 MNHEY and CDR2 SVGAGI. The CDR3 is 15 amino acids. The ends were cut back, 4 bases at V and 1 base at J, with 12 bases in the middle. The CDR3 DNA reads TGTGCCAGCAGTTCACCAAAACGGGGCACAGATACGCAGTATTTT. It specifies CASSSPKRGTDTQYF.

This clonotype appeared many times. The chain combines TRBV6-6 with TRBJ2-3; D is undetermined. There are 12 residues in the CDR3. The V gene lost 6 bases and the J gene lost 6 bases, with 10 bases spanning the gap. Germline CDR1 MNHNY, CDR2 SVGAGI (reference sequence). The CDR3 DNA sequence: TGTGCCAGCAGCGCTAGTGGGGATACGCAGTATTTT. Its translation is CASSASGDTQYF.

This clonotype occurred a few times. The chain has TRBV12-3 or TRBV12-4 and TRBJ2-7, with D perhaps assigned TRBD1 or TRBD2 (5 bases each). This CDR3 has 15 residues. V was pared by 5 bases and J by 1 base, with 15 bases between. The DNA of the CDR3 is TGTGCCAGCAGTCCCGGGGCGATTCCATCCTACGAGCAGTACTTC. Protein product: CASSPGAIPSYEQYF.

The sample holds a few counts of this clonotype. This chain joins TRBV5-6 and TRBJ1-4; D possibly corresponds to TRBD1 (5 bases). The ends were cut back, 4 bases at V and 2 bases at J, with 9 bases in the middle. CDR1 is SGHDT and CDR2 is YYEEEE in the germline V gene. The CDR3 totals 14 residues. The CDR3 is CASSTGLTNEKLFF. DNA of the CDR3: TGTGCCAGCAGCACGGGACTGACTAATGAAAAACTGTTTTTT.

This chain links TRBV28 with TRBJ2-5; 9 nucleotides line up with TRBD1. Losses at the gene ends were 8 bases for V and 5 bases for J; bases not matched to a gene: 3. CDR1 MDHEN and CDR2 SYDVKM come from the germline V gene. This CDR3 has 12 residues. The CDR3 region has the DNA TGTGCCAGCGGGACAGGGCTGGAGACCCAGTACTTC. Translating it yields CASGTGLETQYF.

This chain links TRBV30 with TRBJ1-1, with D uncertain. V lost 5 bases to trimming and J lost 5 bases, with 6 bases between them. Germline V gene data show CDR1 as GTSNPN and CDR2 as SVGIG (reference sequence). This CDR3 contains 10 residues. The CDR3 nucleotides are TGTGCCTGGGGGAGGACTGAAGCTTTCTTT. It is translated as CAWGRTEAFF.

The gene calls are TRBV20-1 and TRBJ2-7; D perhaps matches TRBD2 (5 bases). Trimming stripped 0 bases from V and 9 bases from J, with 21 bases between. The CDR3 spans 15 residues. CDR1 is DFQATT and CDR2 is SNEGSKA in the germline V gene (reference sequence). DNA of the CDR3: TGCAGTGCTAGAGACCCGGGATCAAATCCTCTTGGGCAGTACTTC. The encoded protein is CSARDPGSNPLGQYF.